This T cell receptor beta chain was profiled in a study of CD4 T cells in relation to SARS-CoV-2 and coronaviruses. For the study at large: PBMCs were cultured with antigen for roughly 11 days before TCR beta sequencing. Study conclusions and caveats: In roughly 60% of donors, memory CD4+ clonotypes crossrecognized SARS-CoV-2 and at least one common cold coronavirus spike.

This CDR3 is built from 15 residues. The V end was cut by 4 bases, the J end by 4 bases, with 16 bases between. Germline CDR1 is SNHLY and CDR2 is FYNNEI. Profiled with immunoSEQ multiplex PCR; TCRdb holds only in-frame clones, not every one. Of 15,000 to 25,000 clones in the sample, 77% were seen once. Notes on this clone: Antigen unknown.

The unexposed donors gave CD4+ T cells in about 2010-2019, prior to COVID-19. After 10 to 11 days of culture, CD4+ T cells were isolated. Unexposed-donor CD4+ T cells were probed with SARS-CoV-2 S/N and four cold-coronavirus spikes, cells permitting. Sample: CD4+ T cells from PBMCs, cultured in vitro. This receptor was obtained from a human donor in good health. V usage is TRBV2 and J usage is TRBJ1-2; maybe TRBD1 (5 bases). The CDR3 sequence is CASSGGVQNFYGYTF. CDR3 in DNA: TGTGCCAGCAGTGGGGGGGTACAGAATTTCTATGGCTACACCTTC.